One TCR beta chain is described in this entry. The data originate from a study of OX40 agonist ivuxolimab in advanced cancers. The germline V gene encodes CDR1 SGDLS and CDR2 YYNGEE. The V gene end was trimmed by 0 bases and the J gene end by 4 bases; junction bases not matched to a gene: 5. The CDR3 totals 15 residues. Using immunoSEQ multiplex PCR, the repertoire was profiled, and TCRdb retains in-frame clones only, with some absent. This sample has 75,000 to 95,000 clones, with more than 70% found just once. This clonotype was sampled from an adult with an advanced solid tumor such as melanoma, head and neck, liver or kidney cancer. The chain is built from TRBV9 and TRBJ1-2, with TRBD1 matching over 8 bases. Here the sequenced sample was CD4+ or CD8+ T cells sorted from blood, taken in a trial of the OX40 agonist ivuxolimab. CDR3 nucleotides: TGTGCCAGCAGCGTAGGGACAGGGACCTCCTATGGCTACACCTTC. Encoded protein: CASSVGTGTSYGYTF.